This entry concerns a single TCR beta chain. The source of the sample is a study of molecular identifiers for immune sequencing clone quantification. MiXCR, run by TCRdb on the PCR reads, gives a single entry per CDR3 protein. The sample has about 320,000 distinct CDR3 sequences, about a quarter seen once. The junction had 9 bases not matched to a gene; V was cut back by 4 bases and J by 2 bases. The CDR3 sequence is 15 residues long. CDR1 and CDR2 (germline): SGDLS, YYNGEE. This receptor was identified in a human donor in good health. Some libraries in this study had Jurkat cell RNA spiked in. The V gene is TRBV9, the J gene TRBJ2-7; the match to TRBD1 covers 7 bases. The specimen sequenced was naive CD8+ T cells from blood, with Jurkat cell RNA spiked in. Subset indicated: FACS-sorted CD8+CD4-CCR7+CD45RA+ naive T cells. The CDR3 is CASSWSGTDTYEQYF. The CDR3 DNA is TGTGCCAGCAGCTGGTCCGGGACAGACACCTACGAGCAGTACTTC.